Below are 4 T cell receptor beta chains sequenced from a single sample in a study of blood T cells in healthy people across ages. It was with a sample-barcoded 5' primer and a J-beta primer mix that a second PCR of roughly 7 to 12 cycles was run. One entry per CDR3 protein results from TCRdb running MiXCR on the 5' RACE reads. The data contain some 1.5 million distinct CDR3 sequences, roughly 28% of them seen just once; the ten biggest clones take up more than 6%. Source material: blood. These receptor sequences come from a woman in her 30s in good health.

This clonotype was observed a few times. V is TRBV10-3 and J is TRBJ2-3, with 8 nucleotides matching TRBD1. With V trimmed by 5 bases and J by 0 bases, 7 bases remained unmatched. This CDR3 region has 16 residues. Germline CDR1 is ENHRY and CDR2 is SYGVKD. This CDR3 reads CAISRQGTSSTDTQYF. For the CDR3, the DNA is TGTGCCATCAGTAGACAGGGGACCTCTAGCACAGATACGCAGTATTTT.

In this sample, this clonotype turned up many times. The rearrangement joins TRBV20-1 to TRBJ2-7; D gene unclear. Trimming cost V 3 bases and J 5 bases, with 17 bases left between them. Germline CDR1 reads DFQATT; CDR2 reads SNEGSKA (reference sequence). CDR3 length: 14 residues. The CDR3 region has the DNA TGCAGTGCTAGTGGTCTTGGTCTCGGAAACGAGCAGTACTTC. Translating it yields CSASGLGLGNEQYF.

Concerning this clonotype: One end of the junction varies from germline; a read error may be responsible. The rearrangement joins TRBV12-3 or TRBV12-4 to TRBJ2-1; no definite D call. There are 16 residues in the CDR3. The CDR3 sequence: CASILSPGPNRDEQFF. DNA of the CDR3: TGTGCCAGCATTTTATCCCCCGGGCCTAATAGGGATGAGCAGTTCTTC.

The chain recombines TRBV20-1 with TRBJ1-2, with D uncertain. The CDR3 runs 13 residues. Germline V gene data show CDR1 as DFQATT and CDR2 as SNEGSKA (reference sequence). V gave up 1 base and J gave up 7 bases, with 13 bases separating them. The CDR3 sequence: CSARGAGYAGYTF. CDR3 bases: TGCAGTGCTAGAGGTGCTGGGTACGCTGGCTACACCTTC.